Listed here are 9 T cell receptor beta chains from one sample, sequenced in a study of molecular identifiers for immune sequencing clone quantification. TCRdb ran MiXCR on the PCR reads and lists one entry per CDR3 protein. The sample has a few hundred thousand distinct CDR3 sequences, over 20% seen once. The specimen was naive CD8+ T cells from blood, with Jurkat cell RNA spiked in. The subset here: FACS-sorted CD8+CD4-CCR7+CD45RA+ naive T cells. Receptors were obtained from a human donor in good health. Some libraries in this study had Jurkat cell RNA spiked in.

The rearrangement joins TRBV6-2 or TRBV6-3 to TRBJ2-3; the D call may be TRBD1 or TRBD2 (5 bases each). Germline CDR1 MNHEY, CDR2 SVGEGT. The CDR3 covers 17 residues. Between the trimmed V and J ends, which lost 2 bases and 2 bases, there was a span of 17 bases. The CDR3 here is CASSYAPQQGATDTQYF. CDR3 bases: TGTGCCAGCAGTTACGCCCCACAGCAGGGAGCCACAGATACGCAGTATTTT.

This clonotype was detected ten times or more. The junction shows a germline mismatch at one end, possibly a read error. The chain recombines TRBV13 with TRBJ2-1; D might be TRBD2 (6 bases). The CDR3 consists of 16 residues. CDR1 and CDR2 from the germline V gene are PRHDT and FYEKMQ (reference sequence). The chain's CDR3 is CASSLGGYQASNEQFF. In nucleotides, the CDR3 is TGTGCCAGCAGCCTAGGAGGGTACCAAGCCTCCAATGAGCAGTTCTTC.

A remark on this clonotype: A much larger clone is a single base away; this may be a read error. The chain recombines TRBV7-9 with TRBJ2-2; unclear D gene. The germline V gene has CDR1 SEHNR and CDR2 FQNEAQ (reference sequence). The CDR3 sequence is 16 residues long. Here the CDR3 reads CASSLVPASNAGELFF. The CDR3 DNA is TGTGCCAGCAGCTTAGTGCCGGCTTCGAACGCCGGGGAGCTGTTTTTT. The whole variable domain, remainder taken from reference TRBV7-9 and TRBJ2-2, is DTGVSQNPRHKITKRGQNVTFRCDPISEHNRLYWYRQTLGQGPEFLTYFQNEAQLEKSRLLSDRFSAERPKGSFSTLEIQRTEQGDSAMYLCASSLVPASNAGELFFGEGSRLTVL.

This clonotype was counted many times. The gene calls are TRBV2 and TRBJ2-1, with D tentatively TRBD1 (5 bases). CDR3 length equals 14 residues. Trimming shortened V by 5 bases and J by 4 bases, and 12 bases separated the two germline ends. Germline-derived CDR1 and CDR2 are SNHLY and FYNNEI. CDR3 region: CASSKGAGYNEQFF. As DNA, the CDR3 is TGTGCCAGCAGTAAAGGGGCAGGGTACAATGAGCAGTTCTTC.

In its sample, this clonotype was seen a few times. J is TRBJ1-5 and V is TRBV4-3; D possibly corresponds to TRBD1 (5 bases). The germline V gene has CDR1 LGHNA and CDR2 YSLEER. The CDR3 is 15 amino acids. The V end lost 0 bases, the J end lost 4 bases, and 10 bases lay between the germline ends. The CDR3 protein is CASSQDWGGNQPQHF. In DNA, the CDR3 is TGCGCCAGCAGCCAAGATTGGGGGGGGAATCAGCCCCAGCATTTT.

V gene TRBV4-3 combines with J gene TRBJ2-1; 8 bases line up with TRBD2. Germline values: CDR1 LGHNA, CDR2 YSLEER. This CDR3 has 17 amino acids. V lost 4 bases to trimming and J lost 3 bases; unmatched junction nucleotides: 11. Here the CDR3 reads CASSLDRGTSLYNEQFF. CDR3 sequence (DNA): TGCGCCAGCAGCCTAGATCGGGGGACTAGTCTCTACAATGAGCAGTTCTTC.

Only one count was recorded for this clonotype. A much larger clone is a single base away; this may be a read error. The gene calls are TRBV23-1 and TRBJ2-7; D call uncertain. TRBV23-1 counts as an open reading frame of uncertain function. CDR3 length: 16 residues. The CDR3 spells CASSQATLLFSYEQCF. The CDR3 nucleotides read TGCGCCAGCAGTCAAGCCACACTACTTTTCTCCTACGAGCAGTGCTTC.

In regard to this clonotype: A much larger clone differs from this one at a single base, so this may be a read error. The chain has TRBV12-3 or TRBV12-4 and TRBJ1-5; 9 bases line up with TRBD1. The CDR3 runs 17 residues. The V and J ends lost 6 bases and 11 bases, in that order; junction bases with no gene match: 20. CDR3 amino acids: CASSPLEPGQGESAQHF. For the CDR3, the DNA is TGTGCCAGCAGCCCCCTGGAACCGGGACAGGGCGAATCAGCCCAGCATTTT.

The table lists this clonotype with many counts. The V call is TRBV19, the J call TRBJ2-7; possible D gene TRBD2, 7 bases. CDR3 length equals 12 residues. V lost 6 bases and J lost 6, with 12 bases in between. Germline assignment: CDR1 LNHDA and CDR2 SQIVND (reference sequence). The CDR3 sequence: CASRTGGGEQYF. CDR3 nucleotides: TGTGCCAGTAGAACGGGGGGCGGCGAGCAGTACTTC.